The sample holds a few counts of the clone carrying this TCR beta chain. MiXCR, applied by TCRdb to the RT-PCR reads, yields one record per CDR3 protein. The sample includes about 680,000 distinct CDR3 sequences, about 14% seen only once; the top ten take 3.6%. The CDR3 covers 16 residues. J was trimmed by 7 bases and V by 4 bases; bases with no gene match: 12. Germline V lookup: CDR1 SGHVS, CDR2 FQNEAQ. This chain uses TRBV7-8 with TRBJ1-2; 10 nucleotides align to TRBD1. This clonotype was sampled from a female donor in good health, serving as a healthy control. The specimen was memory CD4+ T cells from blood. CDR3 in amino acids: CASSSESDRGLGGYTF. The CDR3 coding sequence is TGTGCCAGCAGCTCTGAGTCAGACAGGGGGCTTGGTGGCTACACCTTC.